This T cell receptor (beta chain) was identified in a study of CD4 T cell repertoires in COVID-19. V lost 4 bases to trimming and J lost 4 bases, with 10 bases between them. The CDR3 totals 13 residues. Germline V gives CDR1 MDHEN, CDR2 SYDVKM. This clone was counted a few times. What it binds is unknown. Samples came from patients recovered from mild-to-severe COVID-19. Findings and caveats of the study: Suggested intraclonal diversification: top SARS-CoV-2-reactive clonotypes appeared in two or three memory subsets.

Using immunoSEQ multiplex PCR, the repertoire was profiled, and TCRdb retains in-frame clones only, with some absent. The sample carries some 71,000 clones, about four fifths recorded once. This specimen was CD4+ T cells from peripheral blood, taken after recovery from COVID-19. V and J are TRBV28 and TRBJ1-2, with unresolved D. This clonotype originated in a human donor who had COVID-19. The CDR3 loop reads CASSSGGLYGYTF. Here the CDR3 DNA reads TGTGCCAGCAGTTCAGGAGGGCTCTATGGCTACACCTTC.